This T cell receptor beta chain was found in a study of shared clonotypes between healthy human individuals. Across the whole study: Per donor, three plates held CD4 naive cells, three held CD4 memory, two held CD8 naive and one held CD8 memory. Study-wide findings and caveats: The study found 4.5% to 5% of naive CD4 clonotypes shared across four donors. Inspection by rarefaction showed sorted-subset sequencing to be incomplete despite large depth. Against clonotypes common to all four donors, non-shared ones had lower generation probabilities.

Clones were read by immunoSEQ multiplex PCR, and TCRdb kept only the in-frame ones, dropping some. Here the sample spans 2,500,000 or so clones, around 92% being singletons. This CDR3 region has 16 residues. Per the germline V gene, CDR1 is LGHNA and CDR2 is YSLEER. Details on this clone: Its antigen is unknown.

Sequencing used naive CD4+ T cells from PBMCs. As to subset: CD45RA+ positively selected. The J gene is TRBJ2-5, the V gene TRBV4-3; 11 nucleotides agree with TRBD2. The last part of the DNA fits TRBJ2-7 better; the J call may be wrong. The receptor was isolated from a man aged 18 to 29 in good health. Some clones in this sample may be carry-over from other donors' samples. The CDR3 sequence: CASSQEYTSGSYEQYF. The DNA for the CDR3 is TGCGCCAGCAGCCAGGAATATACTAGCGGGAGTTACGAGCAGTACTTC.